This TCR beta chain appears in the sequencing data of a study of vaccination effects on CD4 cells after COVID-19. Profiled with immunoSEQ multiplex PCR; TCRdb holds only in-frame clones, not every one. Of roughly 20,000 clones listed, 55% to 75% are singletons. Regarding this clone: What it binds is not known.

Viral peptide pools were used in the ViraFEST assay to expand antigen-specific CD4+ T cells, and sequencing came afterward. The culture ran for roughly ten days before CD4+ T cells were isolated. The vaccine recipients had no prior SARS-CoV-2 infection, with negative nucleocapsid antibodies. Approximately 2 million PBMC were seeded per well and grown in the presence of about 9.6 IU/ml IL-2 and 8 to 10 ug/ml peptides. This CDR3 contains 17 residues. The germline gives CDR1 SGDLS, CDR2 YYNGEE. Germline trimming cut 1 base from V and 8 bases from J; bases unmatched to any gene: 15. V gene TRBV9 combines with J gene TRBJ2-1, with 7 nucleotides matching TRBD2. This TCR came from a human donor who received a COVID-19 vaccine. This specimen was CD4+ T cells from PBMCs cultured with HCoV-NL63 spike peptides, taken before COVID-19 vaccination. In DNA, the CDR3 is TGTGCCAGCAGCGTACCCAGCGGGATGACGATTCTCGATGAGCAGTTCTTC. Amino acids: CASSVPSGMTILDEQFF.